The present TCR beta chain was sequenced within a study of identical twins. TCRdb recomputed calls from the 5' RACE reads with MiXCR, one row per CDR3 protein. The repertoire has a few hundred thousand distinct CDR3 sequences, around a tenth of them found once; the top ten carry approximately 3.2%. The germline V gene has CDR1 MNHEY and CDR2 SVGAGI. Trimming at V came to 0 bases and at J to 4 bases, leaving 5 bases not matched to a gene. The CDR3 has 15 residues. The study's findings and limits: Modelling underestimated the level of out-of-frame TCR alpha sharing observed in monozygotic twins.

This clonotype was seen only a few times. Its antigen is not identified. This same sample was also part of a study on yellow fever vaccine responses in identical twins.

Material for sequencing was PBMCs. The TCR was taken from a woman aged 18-29 years in good health. This rearrangement joins TRBV6-5 to TRBJ1-2; 7 bases map to TRBD1. The CDR3 protein is CASSYSGQTIYGYTF. CDR3 nucleotide sequence: TGTGCCAGCAGTTACTCGGGACAGACCATCTATGGCTACACCTTC.